This T cell receptor beta chain derives from a study of beta chain features in type 1 diabetes. Study findings and constraints: PCR may have favored shorter templates equally in patients and controls. The study found fewer insertions and more deletions at VDJ junctions in type 1 diabetes patients. For patients, the naive, central memory and Treg TCRB repertoires appeared more alike than for healthy donors. In these data, an HLA type influence on TCRB rearrangement remained unresolved. When Type 1 diabetes patients were examined, their TCRB CDR3s proved moderately but significantly shorter in all four CD4+ subsets.

The ends lost 7 bases at V and 8 bases at J; junction bases unmatched: 10. The CDR3 runs 15 residues. CDR1 and CDR2 from the germline V gene are LNHDA and SQIVND (reference sequence). This clone was detected only a few times. Its antigen remains unidentified. Expressed TCRB transcripts were sequenced because the entire RNA isolate underwent reverse transcription. Profiled with immunoSEQ multiplex PCR; TCRdb holds only in-frame clones, not every one. The sample includes 600,000 to 700,000 clones, around 15% of them seen just once. This clonotype originated in a young man with type 1 diabetes. The sample consisted of naive CD4+ T cells from blood. The V call is TRBV19, the J call TRBJ2-1, with 11 bases matching TRBD2. The CDR3, as DNA: TGTGCCAGTAAACCGACTAGCGGGGATGGAGATGAGCAGTTCTTC. It translates to CASKPTSGDGDEQFF.